This T cell receptor (beta chain) was captured by sequencing in a study of blood T cell repertoires in COVID-19. From germline, CDR1 is MNHEY and CDR2 SVGEGT. CDR3 size: 14 residues. Trimming removed 3 bases at V and 0 bases at J, with 6 bases between. Repertoires were generated with immunoSEQ multiplex PCR, while TCRdb's copy carries only in-frame clones and drops some. The sample holds over 30,000 clones; less than 90% are singletons and the top ten take roughly a quarter. The source of this sequence is an elderly woman with active or convalescent COVID-19. Sequencing used peripheral blood. V is TRBV6-2 or TRBV6-3 and J is TRBJ2-4, with D hard to call. The CDR3 is CASSYELAKNIQYF. As DNA, the CDR3 is TGTGCCAGCAGTTATGAGCTAGCCAAAAACATTCAGTACTTC.